Each of the 9 T cell receptor beta chains below was sequenced from the same sample in a study of blood T cell repertoires in COVID-19. The protocol was immunoSEQ multiplex PCR, while the TCRdb copy is restricted to in-frame clones and leaves out a portion. The profile covers roughly 200,000 clones, with about 88% appearing a single time and less than 3% taken by the ten largest. The sample taken for sequencing was peripheral blood. Source of these receptors: a woman between 25 and 40 years old with active or convalescent COVID-19.

This clone was observed a handful of times. This chain joins TRBV7-2 and TRBJ1-3, with TRBD1 identical over 7 bases. Germline V gives CDR1 SGHTA, CDR2 FQGNSA. V shed 4 bases and J 5 bases; nucleotides not matched to a gene: 8. The CDR3 spans 15 residues. The CDR3 sequence is CASSSGQARRNTIYF. The CDR3 bases are TGTGCCAGCAGCTCCGGACAGGCCCGAAGAAACACCATATATTTT. Using reference TRBV7-2 and TRBJ1-3 for the parts outside the CDR3, the full variable domain is GAGVSQSPSNKVTEKGKDVELRCDPISGHTALYWYRQSLGQGLEFLIYFQGNSAPDKSGLPSDRFSAERTGGSVSTLTIQRTQQEDSAVYLCASSSGQARRNTIYFGEGSWLTVV.

This chain links TRBV18 with TRBJ1-4; D call uncertain. The CDR3 runs to 13 residues. V lost 3 bases and J lost 5, with 7 bases in between. The germline V gene has CDR1 KGHSH and CDR2 LQKENI. The DNA of the CDR3 is TGTGCCAGCTCACCGAGGCAGAATGAAAAACTGTTTTTT. This encodes CASSPRQNEKLFF.

This clone was seen only once. This chain joins TRBV9 and TRBJ1-4; D not certain. Germline V gene sequence: CDR1 SGDLS, CDR2 YYNGEE. CDR3 length: 17 residues. V was shortened by 4 bases and J by 2 bases, with 18 bases between the two germline ends. CDR3 sequence (DNA): TGTGCCAGCAGCCCACGTGCGGGGATGAGGACTAATGAAAAACTGTTTTTT. The encoded protein is CASSPRAGMRTNEKLFF.

V and J are TRBV24-1 and TRBJ2-5, with D possibly matching TRBD2 (6 bases). Germline assignment: CDR1 KGHDR and CDR2 SFDVKD. V was clipped by 7 bases and J by 5 bases, with 16 bases between them. The CDR3 is made up of 14 amino acids. CDR3 sequence: CATSWDSPRETQYF. The DNA for the CDR3 is TGTGCCACCAGCTGGGACTCCCCCAGGGAGACCCAGTACTTC.

This chain joins TRBV3-1 (or the pseudogene TRBV3-2) and TRBJ2-3; the match to TRBD2 covers 7 bases. The CDR3 has 16 amino acids. V lost 1 base, J lost 1 base, and 5 bases stayed unmatched. The germline gives CDR1 LGHDT, CDR2 YNNKEL (reference sequence). The CDR3 bases are TGTGCCAGCAGCCAAGGGACGGGAGGCGGCACAGATACGCAGTATTTT. Translation: CASSQGTGGGTDTQYF.

The genes are TRBV9 and TRBJ1-4, with 7 positions matching TRBD1. CDR1 and CDR2 from the germline V gene are SGDLS and YYNGEE. This CDR3 contains 16 residues. V trimming: 4 bases; J trimming: 1 base; junction bases outside the gene matches: 7. CDR3 residues: CASSWDSGGTNEKLFF. In nucleotides, the CDR3 is TGTGCCAGCAGCTGGGATTCAGGGGGAACTAATGAAAAACTGTTTTTT.

V is TRBV3-1 (or the pseudogene TRBV3-2) and J is TRBJ2-1; perhaps TRBD2 as D (5 bases). There are 16 residues in the CDR3. Trimming stripped 2 bases from V and 7 bases from J, with 18 bases between. Germline V CDR1 and CDR2: LGHDT, YNNKEL (reference sequence). CDR3 in DNA: TGTGCCAGCAGCCAAAGTAGGTGGGAGTCAAGAAATGAGCAGTTCTTC. As protein: CASSQSRWESRNEQFF.

This chain uses TRBV3-1 (or the pseudogene TRBV3-2) with TRBJ1-1; TRBD1 is a possible D gene (5 bases). Germline CDR1 reads LGHDT; CDR2 reads YNNKEL (reference sequence). There are 14 residues in the CDR3. Trimming pared 3 bases from V and 5 bases from J, leaving 13 bases between. This CDR3 is CASSHGRGGTEAFF. DNA of the CDR3: TGTGCCAGCAGCCATGGGCGGGGGGGGACTGAAGCTTTCTTT.

V gene TRBV28 combines with J gene TRBJ1-6; D call uncertain. CDR1 is MDHEN and CDR2 is SYDVKM in the germline V gene. This CDR3 comprises 14 residues. V lost 5 bases and J lost 10, with 15 bases in between. In DNA form, the CDR3 reads TGTGCCAGCAGTGATGGAGGGTCTAGCTCACCCCTCCACTTT. It codes for CASSDGGSSSPLHF.